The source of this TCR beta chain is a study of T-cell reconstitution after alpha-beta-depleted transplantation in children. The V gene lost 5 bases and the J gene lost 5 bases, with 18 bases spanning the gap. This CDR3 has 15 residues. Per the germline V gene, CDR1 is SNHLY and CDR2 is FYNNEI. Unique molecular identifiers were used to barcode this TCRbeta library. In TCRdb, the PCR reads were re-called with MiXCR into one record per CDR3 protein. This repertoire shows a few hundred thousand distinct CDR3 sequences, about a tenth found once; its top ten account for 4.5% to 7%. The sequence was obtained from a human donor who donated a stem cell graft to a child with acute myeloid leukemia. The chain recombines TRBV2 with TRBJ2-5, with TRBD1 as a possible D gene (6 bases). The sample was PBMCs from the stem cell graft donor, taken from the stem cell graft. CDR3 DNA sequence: TGTGCCAGCAGTCCCGGACAGCCACAAGGGGAGACCCAGTACTTC. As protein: CASSPGQPQGETQYF.